A single sample gave rise to the 5 T cell receptor beta chains below, sequenced in a study of vaccination effects on CD4 cells after COVID-19. Measured with immunoSEQ multiplex PCR; TCRdb has only the in-frame clones, and not every one. The table records tens of thousands of clones, over 70% of them present only once. Which antigens these TCRs recognize remains unknown. Isolation of CD4+ T cells took place after about nine days of culture. Two doses of BNT162b2 or mRNA-1273 vaccine were administered to participants. The source was CD4+ T cells from PBMCs cultured without peptide, collected after COVID-19 vaccination. These TCRs come from a human donor who received a COVID-19 vaccine.

The genes are TRBV6-5 and TRBJ1-5, with D tentatively TRBD1 (5 bases). The CDR3 has 15 amino acids. V lost 7 bases, J lost 3 bases, and 16 bases lay in between. Germline V gene data show CDR1 as MNHEY and CDR2 as SVGAGI. The CDR3 coding sequence is TGTGCCAGCACCCAGGGTCCATGGAACAATCAGCCCCAGCATTTT. Encoded protein: CASTQGPWNNQPQHF.

This sequence joins TRBV7-9 and TRBJ1-2; 8 bases map to TRBD1. CDR1 is SEHNR and CDR2 is FQNEAQ in the germline V gene (reference sequence). V gave up 4 bases and J gave up 2 bases; unmatched junction bases: 9. This CDR3 spans 16 amino acids. This CDR3 is CASSSRQGNSNYGYTF. DNA of the CDR3: TGTGCCAGCAGCTCCCGACAGGGGAATTCCAACTATGGCTACACCTTC.

The chain has TRBV5-4 and TRBJ2-2; TRBD1 matches 7 bases. V gave up 0 bases and J gave up 4 bases; unmatched junction bases: 3. Looked up from germline, CDR1 is SGHNT and CDR2 is YYREEE (reference sequence). The CDR3 consists of 15 residues. CDR3 residues: CASSLVDRTTGELFF. The CDR3 DNA follows: TGTGCCAGCAGCTTGGTGGACAGGACCACCGGGGAGCTGTTTTTT.

The chain has TRBV7-9 and TRBJ2-5, with 14 bases fitting TRBD2. The ends lost 3 bases at V and 4 bases at J; junction bases unmatched: 4. Germline V gives CDR1 SEHNR, CDR2 FQNEAQ (reference sequence). This CDR3 is built from 16 residues. The DNA of the CDR3 is TGTGCCAGCAGCTTGCCGGGACTAGCGGGGGTAGAGACCCAGTACTTC. It specifies CASSLPGLAGVETQYF.

This clone is medium-sized within its sample. Distinct nucleotide sequences in the sample also encode this CDR3. Here the CDR3 DNA reads TGTGCCAGCTCACCACAGGGGGCGAACACTGAAGCTTTCTTT. It is translated as CASSPQGANTEAFF. V and J are TRBV18 and TRBJ1-1, with TRBD1 matching 7 bases. The junction had 0 bases not matched to a gene; V was cut back by 1 base and J by 1 base. CDR3 size: 14 residues. From germline, CDR1 is KGHSH and CDR2 LQKENI.